The 26 T cell receptor beta chains given below trace back to one sample, sequenced in a study of cytomegalovirus exposure and HLA in healthy donors. Vbeta (60) and Jbeta (13) primers were used in the PCR. Clones were sequenced by immunoSEQ multiplex PCR, and TCRdb holds only the in-frame ones, with some missing. This sample carries approximately 120,000 clones, about three quarters of them seen once, and the ten largest clones take around 3.6%. Input material: PBMCs. These receptors all stem from a young man in good health and CMV-seronegative.

The chain has TRBV30 and TRBJ2-3, with 9 positions matching TRBD2. This CDR3 has 17 amino acids. Germline V gene data show CDR1 as GTSNPN and CDR2 as SVGIG (reference sequence). Trimming cost V 1 base and J 1 base; bases outside gene matches: 9. In DNA, the CDR3 is TGTGCCTGGAGTGAGACACCTAGCGGGGTGGGCACAGATACGCAGTATTTT. Its translation: CAWSETPSGVGTDTQYF.

The V call is TRBV25-1, the J call TRBJ2-2; 10 bases line up with TRBD1. V dropped 3 bases and J dropped 3; count of bases not matched to a gene: 1. The germline gives CDR1 MGHDK, CDR2 SYGVNS. The CDR3 is 15 amino acids. In DNA, the CDR3 is TGTGCCAGCAGTGACGGGACAGGGGACACCGGGGAGCTGTTTTTT. It is translated as CASSDGTGDTGELFF.

CDR3 DNA: TGCGCCAGCAGCTTGGGACTAGCGGGGCTTAGCACAGATACGCAGTATTTT. This encodes CASSLGLAGLSTDTQYF. The V call is TRBV5-1, the J call TRBJ2-3, with 11 positions matching TRBD2. Germline CDR1 is SGHRS and CDR2 is YFSETQ. This CDR3 comprises 17 residues. Germline trimming cut 0 bases from V and 0 bases from J; bases unmatched to any gene: 3.

The V and J genes are TRBV6-7 and TRBJ1-5; D may be TRBD1 (6 bases). TRBV6-7 is noted as an ORF with a role that remains uncertain. V was trimmed by 6 bases and J by 0 bases, leaving 9 bases between them. The CDR3 has 14 residues. The CDR3, as DNA: TGTGCCAGCAGCGGACAGTTTAGCAATCAGCCCCAGCATTTT. Translating gives CASSGQFSNQPQHF.

The J gene is TRBJ1-2, the V gene TRBV5-6; D may be TRBD1 (6 bases). The CDR3 consists of 17 residues. The V end was cut by 0 bases, the J end by 5 bases, with 20 bases between. Per the germline V gene, CDR1 is SGHDT and CDR2 is YYEEEE. DNA for the CDR3: TGTGCCAGCAGCTTGGCCCCCGGACAGCACCGAGGATATGGCTACACCTTC. Translation gives CASSLAPGQHRGYGYTF.

J is TRBJ2-4 and V is TRBV4-2, with a weak D call TRBD1 (6 bases). Germline CDR1 is LGHNA and CDR2 is YNFKEQ. Trimming removed 0 bases at V and 8 bases at J, with 17 bases between. CDR3 size: 16 residues. The DNA for the CDR3 is TGTGCCAGCAGCCAAGATAGGCAGGGGCGTTCGGACATTCAGTACTTC. This encodes CASSQDRQGRSDIQYF.

The rearrangement links TRBV28 to TRBJ1-2; D uncertain. V shed 6 bases and J shed 3 bases, with 17 bases lying between them. CDR1 MDHEN and CDR2 SYDVKM come from the germline V gene. The CDR3 covers 15 residues. CDR3 loop: CASSSNDGRYYGYTF. As DNA, the CDR3 is TGTGCCAGCAGCTCCAACGACGGGAGGTACTATGGCTACACCTTC.

A single count supports this clone. The V gene is TRBV2, the J gene TRBJ2-7, with 7 bases identical to TRBD2. This CDR3 is built from 15 residues. V lost 4 bases and J lost 4; bases outside the gene matches: 10. Germline V gene sequence: CDR1 SNHLY, CDR2 FYNNEI. The CDR3 nucleotides read TGTGCCAGCAGTGGGGAGGACGGGGGAGGGTACGAGCAGTACTTC. Translating gives CASSGEDGGGYEQYF.

In DNA, the CDR3 is TGTGCCAGCAGGGCCGGGACACAACACTACAATGAGCAGTTCTTC. Translating it yields CASRAGTQHYNEQFF. V usage is TRBV2 and J usage is TRBJ2-1; a weak D match, TRBD1 (6 bases). The V end lost 6 bases, the J end lost 3 bases, and 15 bases lay between the germline ends. The CDR3 is 15 residues long. CDR1 is SNHLY and CDR2 is FYNNEI in the germline V gene.

The V gene is TRBV5-1, the J gene TRBJ2-7, with 8 bases aligning to TRBD1. This CDR3 region has 14 residues. Looked up from germline, CDR1 is SGHRS and CDR2 is YFSETQ. The ends lost 0 bases at V and 6 bases at J; junction bases unmatched: 5. CDR3 sequence: CASSLEGQGTEQYF. The DNA of the CDR3 is TGCGCCAGCAGCTTGGAAGGACAGGGAACCGAGCAGTACTTC.

The chain joins TRBV27 to TRBJ2-2; no definite D call. The CDR3 is 13 residues long. The germline V gene has CDR1 MNHEY and CDR2 SMNVEV (reference sequence). V was trimmed by 3 bases and J by 4 bases, leaving 6 bases between them. The CDR3 loop is CASSFSSTGELFF. For the CDR3, the DNA is TGTGCCAGCAGTTTTTCCAGCACCGGGGAGCTGTTTTTT.

This clone came up once. The same CDR3 arises from other DNA sequences in this sample as well. This chain connects TRBV5-8 to TRBJ2-2; the D is unclear. CDR3 size: 13 residues. Germline V CDR1 and CDR2: SGHTS, YDEGEE. V was shortened by 4 bases and J by 6 bases, with 10 bases between the two germline ends. The DNA for the CDR3 is TGTGCCAGCAGCCTGTTTAGTTCCGGGGAGCTGTTTTTT. Amino acids: CASSLFSSGELFF.

The chain recombines TRBV5-5 with TRBJ1-2; D unclear. The CDR3 spans 14 residues. Per germline, CDR1 SGHKS and CDR2 YYEKEE (reference sequence). Trimming removed 8 bases at V and 1 base at J, with 15 bases between. The CDR3 region is CASQRDGFNYGYTF. CDR3 sequence (DNA): TGTGCCAGTCAGAGGGATGGATTTAACTATGGCTACACCTTC.

The rearrangement links TRBV6-6 to TRBJ2-7; D remains unclear. Trimming removed 8 bases from V and 5 bases from J, with 13 bases in between. The CDR3 consists of 12 residues. Germline CDR1 MNHNY, CDR2 SVGAGI (reference sequence). The CDR3 DNA reads TGTGCCAGCTCCCTCGGGTTCCACGAGCAGTACTTC. As protein: CASSLGFHEQYF.

The genes are TRBV4-3 and TRBJ2-4, with 7 bases matching TRBD1. Germline V gene sequence: CDR1 LGHNA, CDR2 YSLEER. The CDR3 is 14 amino acids. V was pared by 0 bases and J by 6 bases, with 2 bases of the junction left unmatched. The CDR3, as DNA: TGCGCCAGCAGCCAAGACGCAGGGGGAAACATTCAGTACTTC. The encoded protein is CASSQDAGGNIQYF.

The V gene is TRBV10-3, the J gene TRBJ2-1, with TRBD2 matching over 11 bases. The CDR3 sequence is 15 residues long. Germline V lookup: CDR1 ENHRY, CDR2 SYGVKD. V trimming: 6 bases; J trimming: 6 bases; junction bases outside the gene matches: 7. CDR3 bases: TGTGCCATCAGCCAGACTAGCGGGACGGTCAATGAGCAGTTCTTC. Its translation: CAISQTSGTVNEQFF.

V gene TRBV27 combines with J gene TRBJ2-7; D ambiguous. With 2 bases removed from V and 2 bases from J, the gap between germline ends came to 7 bases. CDR1 is MNHEY, CDR2 SMNVEV, per germline (reference sequence). There are 13 residues in the CDR3. DNA of the CDR3: TGTGCCAGCAGTTTACAGGCCACCTACGAGCAGTACTTC. Protein sequence: CASSLQATYEQYF.

V and J are TRBV5-5 and TRBJ1-1, with 11 bases fitting TRBD1. Germline V gives CDR1 SGHKS, CDR2 YYEKEE (reference sequence). V shed 2 bases and J 4 bases; nucleotides not matched to a gene: 4. The CDR3 consists of 15 residues. The CDR3 nucleotides read TGTGCCAGCAGCTTAGGGACAGGGGGTCCCACTGAAGCTTTCTTT. Translating gives CASSLGTGGPTEAFF.

J is TRBJ1-2 and V is TRBV4-3, with D perhaps TRBD1 (6 bases). The CDR3 is made up of 17 amino acids. Trimming took off 1 base at V and 7 bases at J, with 22 bases between the two ends. The germline V gene encodes CDR1 LGHNA and CDR2 YSLEER. The CDR3 coding sequence is TGCGCCAGCAGCCAAGGATCCCCTAGTAGGGGGTCTTTTGGCTACACCTTC. Translation: CASSQGSPSRGSFGYTF.

The chain employs TRBV7-2 and TRBJ2-1; TRBD1 matches 8 bases. This CDR3 spans 15 amino acids. The junction had 3 bases not matched to a gene; V was cut back by 2 bases and J by 3 bases. Germline V gives CDR1 SGHTA, CDR2 FQGNSA. CDR3: CASSLWTGNYNEQFF. Here the CDR3 DNA reads TGTGCCAGCAGCTTATGGACAGGGAACTACAATGAGCAGTTCTTC.

This clone has more than one count but fewer than ten. The J gene is TRBJ2-1, the V gene TRBV27; D ambiguous. The germline CDR1 and CDR2 sequences are MNHEY and SMNVEV (reference sequence). Trimming pared 6 bases from V and 7 bases from J, leaving 10 bases between. There are 12 residues in the CDR3. CDR3 sequence reads: CASSWADNEQFF. The CDR3 nucleotides are TGTGCCAGCAGCTGGGCCGATAATGAGCAGTTCTTC.

This clone was seen once. The chain couples TRBV28 to TRBJ1-1; D is ambiguous. This CDR3 spans 13 amino acids. Germline V CDR1 and CDR2: MDHEN, SYDVKM. Trimming took 7 bases from V and 0 from J, leaving 9 bases between them. The CDR3 coding sequence is TGTGCCAGCATCCGGGAAATGAACACTGAAGCTTTCTTT. Protein product: CASIREMNTEAFF.

The chain employs TRBV6-5 and TRBJ1-3, with TRBD1 as a possible D gene (6 bases). The CDR3 runs to 15 residues. V lost 5 bases, J lost 4 bases, and 15 bases lay in between. CDR1 and CDR2 (germline): MNHEY, SVGAGI. DNA for the CDR3: TGTGCCAGCAGTCTAGTGATGGGGGCCGGAAACACCATATATTTT. Translation gives CASSLVMGAGNTIYF.

The rearrangement uses TRBV19 and TRBJ2-4, with TRBD2 matching over 10 bases. The V segment lost 6 bases and the J segment 0 bases; nucleotides outside the gene matches: 5. Germline V gene sequence: CDR1 LNHDA, CDR2 SQIVND (reference sequence). The CDR3 loop spans 16 amino acids. The CDR3 DNA is TGTGCCAGTAGCGCCAGCGGGAGGGGAGCCAAAAACATTCAGTACTTC. Its translation: CASSASGRGAKNIQYF.

The rearrangement links TRBV7-7 to TRBJ2-1; D uncertain. The V and J ends lost 0 bases and 7 bases respectively, with 7 bases between them. The length of the CDR3 is 13 residues. Germline V gene lookup returns CDR1 SSHAT and CDR2 FNYEAQ (reference sequence). DNA of the CDR3: TGTGCCAGCAGCTTAGCGGTGCGGAATGAGCAGTTCTTC. The encoded protein is CASSLAVRNEQFF. The variable domain in full, completed from reference TRBV7-7 and TRBJ2-1, reads GAGVSQSPRYKVTKRGQDVTLRCDPISSHATLYWYQQALGQGPEFLTYFNYEAQPDKSGLPSDRFSAERPEGSISTLTIQRTEQRDSAMYRCASSLAVRNEQFFGPGTRLTVL.

This clone was seen once. The rearrangement uses TRBV27 and TRBJ1-3; D is unclear. CDR3 length: 15 residues. In germline, CDR1 is MNHEY, CDR2 SMNVEV (reference sequence). Trimming cost V 0 bases and J 0 bases, with 6 bases left between them. The CDR3 here is CASSLSPSSGNTIYF. The CDR3 DNA is TGTGCCAGCAGTTTATCTCCCTCCTCTGGAAACACCATATATTTT.